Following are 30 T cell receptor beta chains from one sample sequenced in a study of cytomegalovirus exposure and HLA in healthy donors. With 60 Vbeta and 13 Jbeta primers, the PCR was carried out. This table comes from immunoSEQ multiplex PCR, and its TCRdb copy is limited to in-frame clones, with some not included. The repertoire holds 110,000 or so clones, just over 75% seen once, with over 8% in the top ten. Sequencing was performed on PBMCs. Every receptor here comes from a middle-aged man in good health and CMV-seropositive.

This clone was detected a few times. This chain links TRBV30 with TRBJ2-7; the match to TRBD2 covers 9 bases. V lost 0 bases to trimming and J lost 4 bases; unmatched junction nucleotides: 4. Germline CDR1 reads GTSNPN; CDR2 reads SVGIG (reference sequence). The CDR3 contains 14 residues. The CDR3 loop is CAWSVLRGGYEQYF. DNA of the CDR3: TGTGCCTGGAGTGTACTGCGGGGGGGTTACGAGCAGTACTTC.

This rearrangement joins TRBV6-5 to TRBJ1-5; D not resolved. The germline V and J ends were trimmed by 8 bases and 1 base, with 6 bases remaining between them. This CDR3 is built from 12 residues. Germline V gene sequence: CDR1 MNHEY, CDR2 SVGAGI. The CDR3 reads CASSGSNQPQHF. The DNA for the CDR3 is TGTGCCAGCTCGGGAAGCAATCAGCCCCAGCATTTT.

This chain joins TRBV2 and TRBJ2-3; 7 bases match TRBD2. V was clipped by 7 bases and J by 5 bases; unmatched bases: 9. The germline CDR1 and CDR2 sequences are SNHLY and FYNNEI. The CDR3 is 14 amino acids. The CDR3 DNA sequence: TGTGCCAGCAACCGCGGACTAGTTGGAGATACGCAGTATTTT. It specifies CASNRGLVGDTQYF.

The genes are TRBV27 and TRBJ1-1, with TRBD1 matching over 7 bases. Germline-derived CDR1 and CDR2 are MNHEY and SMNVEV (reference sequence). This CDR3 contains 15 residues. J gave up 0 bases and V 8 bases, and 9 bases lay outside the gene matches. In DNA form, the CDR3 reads TGTGCCAGCCACCAGCCGGGACAGTTGAACACTGAAGCTTTCTTT. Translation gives CASHQPGQLNTEAFF.

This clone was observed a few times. The CDR3: CASSLAGGHSETQYF. The CDR3 bases are TGTGCCAGCAGCTTAGCGGGAGGTCACTCAGAGACCCAGTACTTC. The V call is TRBV11-3, the J call TRBJ2-5, with TRBD2 matching over 7 bases. This CDR3 comprises 15 residues. J lost 4 bases, V lost 1 base, and 6 bases had no gene match. Germline lookup yields CDR1 SGHNT and CDR2 YENEEA.

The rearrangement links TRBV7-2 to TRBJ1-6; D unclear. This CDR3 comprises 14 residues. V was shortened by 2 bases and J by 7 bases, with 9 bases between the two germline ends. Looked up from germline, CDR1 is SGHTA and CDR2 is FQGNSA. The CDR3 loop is CASSLNFGNSPLHF. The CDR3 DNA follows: TGTGCCAGCAGCTTAAACTTCGGGAATTCACCCCTCCACTTT.

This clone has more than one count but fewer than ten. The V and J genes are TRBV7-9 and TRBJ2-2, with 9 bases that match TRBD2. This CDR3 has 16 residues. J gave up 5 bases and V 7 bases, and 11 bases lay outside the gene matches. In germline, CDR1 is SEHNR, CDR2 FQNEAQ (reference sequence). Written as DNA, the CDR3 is TGTGCCAGCAACCTTCACAGCGGGGGGCCGACCGGGGAGCTGTTTTTT. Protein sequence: CASNLHSGGPTGELFF.

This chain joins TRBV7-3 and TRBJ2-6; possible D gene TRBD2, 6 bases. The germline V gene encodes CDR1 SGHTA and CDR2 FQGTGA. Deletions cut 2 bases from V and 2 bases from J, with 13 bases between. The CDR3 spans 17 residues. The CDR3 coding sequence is TGTGCCAGCAGCTTAGGGCCCCCGGGGGCTGGGGCCAACGTCCTGACTTTC. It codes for CASSLGPPGAGANVLTF.

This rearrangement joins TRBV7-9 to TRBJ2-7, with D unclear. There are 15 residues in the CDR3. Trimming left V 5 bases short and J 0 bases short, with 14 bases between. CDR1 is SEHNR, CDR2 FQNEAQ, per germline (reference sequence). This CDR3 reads CASSPVPSSSYEQYF. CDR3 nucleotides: TGTGCCAGCAGCCCCGTCCCTTCGAGCTCCTACGAGCAGTACTTC.

The CDR3 is CASSQDSGGASTDTQYF. For the CDR3, the DNA is TGCGCCAGCAGCCAAGACTCAGGGGGCGCGAGCACAGATACGCAGTATTTT. The chain employs TRBV4-3 and TRBJ2-3; 8 nucleotides align to TRBD1. This CDR3 is 17 amino acids long. The germline CDR1 and CDR2 sequences are LGHNA and YSLEER. J gave up 0 bases and V 0 bases, and 5 bases lay outside the gene matches.

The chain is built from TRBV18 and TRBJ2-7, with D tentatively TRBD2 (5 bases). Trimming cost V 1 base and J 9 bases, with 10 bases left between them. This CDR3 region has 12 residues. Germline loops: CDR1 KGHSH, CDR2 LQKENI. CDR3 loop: CASSPQREGQYF. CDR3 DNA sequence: TGTGCCAGCTCACCACAGAGGGAAGGGCAGTACTTC. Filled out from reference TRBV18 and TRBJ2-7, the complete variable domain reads NAGVMQNPRHLVRRRGQEARLRCSPMKGHSHVYWYRQLPEEGLKFMVYLQKENIIDESGMPKERFSAEFPKEGPSILRIQQVVRGDSAAYFCASSPQREGQYFGPGTRLTVT.

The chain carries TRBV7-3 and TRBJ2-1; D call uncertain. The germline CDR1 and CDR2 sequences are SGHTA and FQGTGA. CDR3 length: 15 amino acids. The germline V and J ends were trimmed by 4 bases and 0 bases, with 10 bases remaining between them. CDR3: CASSSPRGSYNEQFF. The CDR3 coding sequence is TGTGCCAGCAGCTCCCCCCGCGGCTCCTACAATGAGCAGTTCTTC.

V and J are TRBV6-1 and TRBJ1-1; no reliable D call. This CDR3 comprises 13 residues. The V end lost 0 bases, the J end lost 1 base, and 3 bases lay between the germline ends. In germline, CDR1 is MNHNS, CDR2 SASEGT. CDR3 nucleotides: TGTGCCAGCAGTGAAGCGCGGAACACTGAAGCTTTCTTT. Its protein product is CASSEARNTEAFF.

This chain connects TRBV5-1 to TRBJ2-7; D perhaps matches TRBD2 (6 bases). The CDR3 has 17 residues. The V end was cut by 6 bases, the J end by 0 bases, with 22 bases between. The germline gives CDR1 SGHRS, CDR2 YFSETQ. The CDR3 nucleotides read TGCGCCAGCACATCGGTCGGAGGGACCTTCAGCTCCTACGAGCAGTACTTC. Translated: CASTSVGGTFSSYEQYF.

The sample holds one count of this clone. CDR3 sequence: CASSGRGAGETQYF. In DNA form, the CDR3 reads TGTGCCAGTAGCGGGAGAGGGGCAGGAGAGACCCAGTACTTC. This sequence joins TRBV19 and TRBJ2-5; a weak D match, TRBD2 (6 bases). This CDR3 region has 14 residues. V lost 6 bases and J lost 4, with 15 bases in between. The germline V gene encodes CDR1 LNHDA and CDR2 SQIVND (reference sequence).

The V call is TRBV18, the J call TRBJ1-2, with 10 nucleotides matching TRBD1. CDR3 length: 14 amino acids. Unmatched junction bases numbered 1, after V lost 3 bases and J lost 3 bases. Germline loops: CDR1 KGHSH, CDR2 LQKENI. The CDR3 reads CASSPGTGDYGYTF. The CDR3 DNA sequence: TGTGCCAGCTCACCGGGGACAGGGGACTATGGCTACACCTTC.

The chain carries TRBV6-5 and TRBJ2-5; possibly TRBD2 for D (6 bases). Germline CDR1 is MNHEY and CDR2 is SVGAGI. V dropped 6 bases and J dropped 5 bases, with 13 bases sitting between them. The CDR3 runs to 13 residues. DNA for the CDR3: TGTGCCAGCAGAACACTAGCTCGGGAGACCCAGTACTTC. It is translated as CASRTLARETQYF.

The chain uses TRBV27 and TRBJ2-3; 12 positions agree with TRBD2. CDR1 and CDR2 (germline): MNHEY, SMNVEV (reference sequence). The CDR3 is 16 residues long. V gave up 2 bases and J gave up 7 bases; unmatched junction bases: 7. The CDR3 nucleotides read TGTGCCAGCAGTTTAACTAGCGGGAGGAAGTTAAATACGCAGTATTTT. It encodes CASSLTSGRKLNTQYF.

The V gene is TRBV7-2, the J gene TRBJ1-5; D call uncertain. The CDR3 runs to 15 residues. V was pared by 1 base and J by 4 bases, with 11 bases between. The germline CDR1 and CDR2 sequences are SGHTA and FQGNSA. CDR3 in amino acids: CASSLGHAANQPQHF. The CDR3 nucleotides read TGTGCCAGCAGCTTAGGACACGCTGCTAATCAGCCCCAGCATTTT. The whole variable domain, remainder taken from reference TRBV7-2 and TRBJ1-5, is GAGVSQSPSNKVTEKGKDVELRCDPISGHTALYWYRQSLGQGLEFLIYFQGNSAPDKSGLPSDRFSAERTGGSVSTLTIQRTQQEDSAVYLCASSLGHAANQPQHFGDGTRLSIL.

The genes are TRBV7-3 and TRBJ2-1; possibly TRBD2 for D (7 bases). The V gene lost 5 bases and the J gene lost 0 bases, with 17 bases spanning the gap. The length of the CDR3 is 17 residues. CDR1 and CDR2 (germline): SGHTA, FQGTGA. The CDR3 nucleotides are TGTGCCAGCAGCAGTGGTGGGGGGGCGAGCTCCTACAATGAGCAGTTCTTC. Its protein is CASSSGGGASSYNEQFF.

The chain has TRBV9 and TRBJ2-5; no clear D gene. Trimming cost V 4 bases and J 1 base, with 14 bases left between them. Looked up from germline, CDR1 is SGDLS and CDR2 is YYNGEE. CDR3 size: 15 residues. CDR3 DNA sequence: TGTGCCAGCAGCCCTCAGGTGGGCCCCCAAGAGACCCAGTACTTC. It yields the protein CASSPQVGPQETQYF.

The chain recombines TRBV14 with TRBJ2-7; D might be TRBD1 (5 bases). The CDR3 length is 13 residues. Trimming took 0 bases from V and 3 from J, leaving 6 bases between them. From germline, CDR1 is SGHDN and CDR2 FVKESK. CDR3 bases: TGTGCCAGCAGCCAAGATCAGGGCTACGAGCAGTACTTC. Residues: CASSQDQGYEQYF.

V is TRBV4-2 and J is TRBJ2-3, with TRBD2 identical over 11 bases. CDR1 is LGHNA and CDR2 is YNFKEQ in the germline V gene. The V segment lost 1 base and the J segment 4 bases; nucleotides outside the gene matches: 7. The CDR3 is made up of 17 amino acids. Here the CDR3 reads CASSQVFVAGGADTQYF. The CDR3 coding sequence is TGTGCCAGCAGCCAAGTGTTCGTAGCGGGGGGGGCAGATACGCAGTATTTT.

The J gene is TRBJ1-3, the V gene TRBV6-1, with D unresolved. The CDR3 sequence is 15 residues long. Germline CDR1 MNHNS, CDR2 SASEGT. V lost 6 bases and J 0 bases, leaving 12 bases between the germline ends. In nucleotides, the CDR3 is TGTGCCAGCAGACCACCGGTATCCTCTGGAAACACCATATATTTT. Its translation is CASRPPVSSGNTIYF.

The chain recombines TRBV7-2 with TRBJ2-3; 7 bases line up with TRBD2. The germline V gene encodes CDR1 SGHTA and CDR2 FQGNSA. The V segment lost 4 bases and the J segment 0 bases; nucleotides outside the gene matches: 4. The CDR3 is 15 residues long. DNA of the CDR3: TGTGCCAGCAGCTGGCGGGGGTTTAGCACAGATACGCAGTATTTT. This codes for CASSWRGFSTDTQYF.

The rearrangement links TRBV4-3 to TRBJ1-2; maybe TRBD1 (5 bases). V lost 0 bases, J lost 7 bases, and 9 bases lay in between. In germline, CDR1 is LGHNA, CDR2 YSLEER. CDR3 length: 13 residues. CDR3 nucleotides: TGCGCCAGCAGCCAAGAAAGGGGTGGTGGCTACACCTTC. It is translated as CASSQERGGGYTF.

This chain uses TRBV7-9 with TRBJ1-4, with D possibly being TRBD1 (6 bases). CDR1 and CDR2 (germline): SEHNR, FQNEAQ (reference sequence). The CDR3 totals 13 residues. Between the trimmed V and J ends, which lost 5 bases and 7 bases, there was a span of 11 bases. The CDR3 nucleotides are TGTGCCAGCAGCAGAACAGGGAGTGAAAAACTGTTTTTT. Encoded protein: CASSRTGSEKLFF.

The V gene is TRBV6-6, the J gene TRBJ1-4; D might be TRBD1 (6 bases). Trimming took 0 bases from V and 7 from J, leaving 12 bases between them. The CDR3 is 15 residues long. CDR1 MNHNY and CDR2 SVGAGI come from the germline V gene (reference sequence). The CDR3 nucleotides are TGTGCCAGCAGTTACTCGGGGGGGCGCGGTGAAAAACTGTTTTTT. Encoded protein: CASSYSGGRGEKLFF.

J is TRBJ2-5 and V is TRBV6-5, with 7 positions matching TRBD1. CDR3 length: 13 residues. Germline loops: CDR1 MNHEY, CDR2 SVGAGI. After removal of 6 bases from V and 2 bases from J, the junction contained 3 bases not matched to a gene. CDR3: CASRPTGQETQYF. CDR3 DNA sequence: TGTGCCAGCAGACCGACAGGGCAAGAGACCCAGTACTTC.

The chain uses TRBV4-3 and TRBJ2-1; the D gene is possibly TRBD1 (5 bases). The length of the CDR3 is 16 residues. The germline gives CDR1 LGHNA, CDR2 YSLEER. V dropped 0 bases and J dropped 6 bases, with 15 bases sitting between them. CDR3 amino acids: CASSQELWQGSNEQFF. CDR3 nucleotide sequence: TGCGCCAGCAGCCAAGAACTGTGGCAGGGAAGCAATGAGCAGTTCTTC.